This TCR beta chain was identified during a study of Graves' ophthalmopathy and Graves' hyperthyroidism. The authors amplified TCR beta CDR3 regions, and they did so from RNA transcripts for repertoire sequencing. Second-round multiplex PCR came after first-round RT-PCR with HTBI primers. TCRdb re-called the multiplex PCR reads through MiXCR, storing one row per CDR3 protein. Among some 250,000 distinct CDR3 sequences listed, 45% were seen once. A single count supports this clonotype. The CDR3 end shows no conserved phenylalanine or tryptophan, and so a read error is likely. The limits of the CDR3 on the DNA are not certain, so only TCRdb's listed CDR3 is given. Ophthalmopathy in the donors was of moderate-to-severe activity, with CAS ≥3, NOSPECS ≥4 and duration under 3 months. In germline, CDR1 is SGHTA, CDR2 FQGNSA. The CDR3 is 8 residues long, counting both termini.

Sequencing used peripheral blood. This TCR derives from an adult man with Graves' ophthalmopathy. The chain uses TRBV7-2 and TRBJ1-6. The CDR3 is CASSFLGS.